The 8 T cell receptor beta chains given below trace back to one sample, sequenced in a study of cytomegalovirus exposure and HLA in healthy donors. A multiplex PCR was run with 60 Vbeta primers and 13 Jbeta primers. Sequencing used immunoSEQ multiplex PCR; TCRdb keeps in-frame clones, though not all of them. The repertoire holds roughly 120,000 clones, approximately 80% seen once, with 2.5% to 3% in the top ten. Sequenced material: PBMCs. These receptor sequences come from a woman aged 55-70 years in good health and CMV-seropositive.

This clone was counted only a few times. The chain employs TRBV7-3 and TRBJ1-1; TRBD1 agrees at 7 bases. The germline V gene encodes CDR1 SGHTA and CDR2 FQGTGA. The CDR3 is made up of 13 amino acids. The V gene end was trimmed by 5 bases and the J gene end by 11 bases; junction bases not matched to a gene: 11. The CDR3 bases are TGTGCCAGCAGCACAGGGCCACAGGGGAGTGCTTTCTTT. Its protein product is CASSTGPQGSAFF.

The CDR3 DNA is TGCGCCAGCAGCTTGCGGTCGGACAGGGCTGAAGCTTTCTTT. It specifies CASSLRSDRAEAFF. J is TRBJ1-1 and V is TRBV5-1; 8 bases line up with TRBD1. Looked up from germline, CDR1 is SGHRS and CDR2 is YFSETQ. Losses at the gene ends were 1 base for V and 6 bases for J; bases not matched to a gene: 5. The CDR3 totals 14 residues.

This clone occurred once. The rearrangement links TRBV28 to TRBJ1-1, with 9 nucleotides matching TRBD1. Germline CDR1 and CDR2: MDHEN and SYDVKM. After removal of 3 bases from V and 6 bases from J, the junction contained 8 bases not matched to a gene. The CDR3 runs to 15 residues. In DNA, the CDR3 is TGTGCCAGCAGTTTGCCGGGACAGGGAAGAGCTGAAGCTTTCTTT. Protein: CASSLPGQGRAEAFF.

The chain carries TRBV7-6 and TRBJ1-2; TRBD1 might be the D (5 bases). This CDR3 is 14 amino acids long. Looked up from germline, CDR1 is SGHVS and CDR2 is FNYEAQ. The V end lost 2 bases, the J end lost 4 bases, and 11 bases lay between the germline ends. The CDR3 DNA sequence: TGTGCCAGCAGCTTAATTGCGGGGGGCTATGGCTACACCTTC. Translating gives CASSLIAGGYGYTF.

This chain links TRBV7-8 with TRBJ1-5; D might be TRBD1 (6 bases). V lost 1 base, J lost 3 bases, and 16 bases lay in between. CDR1 is SGHVS and CDR2 is FQNEAQ in the germline V gene. The CDR3 is made up of 17 amino acids. DNA for the CDR3: TGTGCCAGCAGCTTAGTCGGTTTAGGGGGTGACAATCAGCCCCAGCATTTT. Its protein product is CASSLVGLGGDNQPQHF.

This clone was counted a few times. The chain carries TRBV5-4 and TRBJ2-3; 7 positions match TRBD2. Germline lookup yields CDR1 SGHNT and CDR2 YYREEE (reference sequence). The CDR3 loop spans 14 amino acids. V lost 4 bases and J lost 4; bases outside the gene matches: 6. CDR3 in amino acids: CASSREASPDTQYF. The CDR3 nucleotides are TGTGCCAGCAGCCGGGAGGCGAGTCCAGATACGCAGTATTTT.

This chain joins TRBV5-1 and TRBJ1-3; maybe TRBD1 (6 bases). The germline V gene has CDR1 SGHRS and CDR2 YFSETQ. Trimming removed 5 bases at V and 4 bases at J, with 10 bases between. The CDR3 contains 13 residues. The CDR3 here is CASSPGTGNTIYF. CDR3 nucleotides: TGCGCCAGCAGTCCCGGGACAGGAAACACCATATATTTT.

This chain uses TRBV5-6 with TRBJ2-5; 8 nucleotides align to TRBD2. V was clipped by 1 base and J by 5 bases; unmatched bases: 7. The CDR3 is made up of 15 amino acids. Germline assignment: CDR1 SGHDT and CDR2 YYEEEE. CDR3 loop: CASSLTGGPVETQYF. The DNA for the CDR3 is TGTGCCAGCAGCTTGACGGGAGGGCCGGTTGAGACCCAGTACTTC. The whole variable domain, filled in from reference TRBV5-6 and TRBJ2-5, reads DAGVTQSPTHLIKTRGQQVTLRCSPKSGHDTVSWYQQALGQGPQFIFQYYEEEERQRGNFPDRFSGHQFPNYSSELNVNALLLGDSALYLCASSLTGGPVETQYFGPGTRLLVL.